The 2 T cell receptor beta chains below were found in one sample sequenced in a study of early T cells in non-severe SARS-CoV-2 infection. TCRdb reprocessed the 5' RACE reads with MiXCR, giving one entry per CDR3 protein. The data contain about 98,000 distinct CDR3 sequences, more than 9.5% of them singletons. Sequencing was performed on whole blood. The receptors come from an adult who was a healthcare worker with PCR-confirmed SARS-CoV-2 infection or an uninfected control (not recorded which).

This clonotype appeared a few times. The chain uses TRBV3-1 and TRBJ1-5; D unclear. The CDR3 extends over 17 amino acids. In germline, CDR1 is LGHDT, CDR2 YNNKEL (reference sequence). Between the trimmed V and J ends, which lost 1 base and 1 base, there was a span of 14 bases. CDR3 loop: CASSQGWLLLSNQPQHF. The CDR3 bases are TGTGCCAGCAGCCAAGGCTGGCTACTTCTGAGCAATCAGCCCCAGCATTTT.

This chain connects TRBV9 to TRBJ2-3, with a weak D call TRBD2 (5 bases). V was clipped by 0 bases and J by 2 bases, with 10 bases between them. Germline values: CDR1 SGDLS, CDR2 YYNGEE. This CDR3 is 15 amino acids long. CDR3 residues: CASSVGLAYTDTQYF. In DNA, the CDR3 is TGTGCCAGCAGCGTAGGGCTAGCCTACACAGATACGCAGTATTTT.